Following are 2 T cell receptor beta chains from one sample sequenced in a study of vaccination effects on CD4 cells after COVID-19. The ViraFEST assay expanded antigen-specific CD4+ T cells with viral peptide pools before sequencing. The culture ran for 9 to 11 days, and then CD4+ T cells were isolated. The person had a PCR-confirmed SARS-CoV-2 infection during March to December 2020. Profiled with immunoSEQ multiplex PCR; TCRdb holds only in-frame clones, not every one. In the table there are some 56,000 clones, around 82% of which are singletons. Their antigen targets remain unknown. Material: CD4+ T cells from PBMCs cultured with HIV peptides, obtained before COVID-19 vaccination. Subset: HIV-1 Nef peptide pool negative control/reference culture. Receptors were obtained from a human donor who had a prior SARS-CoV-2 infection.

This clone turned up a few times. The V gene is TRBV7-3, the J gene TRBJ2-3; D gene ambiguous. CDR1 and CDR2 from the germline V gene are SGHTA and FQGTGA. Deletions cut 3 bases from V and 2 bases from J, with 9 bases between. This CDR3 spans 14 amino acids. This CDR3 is CASSFSHATDTQYF. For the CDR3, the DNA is TGTGCCAGCAGCTTTTCACACGCCACAGATACGCAGTATTTT.

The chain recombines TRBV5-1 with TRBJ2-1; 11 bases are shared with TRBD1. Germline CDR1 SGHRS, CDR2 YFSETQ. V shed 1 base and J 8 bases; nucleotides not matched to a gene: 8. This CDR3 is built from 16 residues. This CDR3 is CASSLSPGQGGDEQFF. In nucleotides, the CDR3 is TGCGCCAGCAGCTTGTCTCCGGGACAGGGGGGAGATGAGCAGTTCTTC.